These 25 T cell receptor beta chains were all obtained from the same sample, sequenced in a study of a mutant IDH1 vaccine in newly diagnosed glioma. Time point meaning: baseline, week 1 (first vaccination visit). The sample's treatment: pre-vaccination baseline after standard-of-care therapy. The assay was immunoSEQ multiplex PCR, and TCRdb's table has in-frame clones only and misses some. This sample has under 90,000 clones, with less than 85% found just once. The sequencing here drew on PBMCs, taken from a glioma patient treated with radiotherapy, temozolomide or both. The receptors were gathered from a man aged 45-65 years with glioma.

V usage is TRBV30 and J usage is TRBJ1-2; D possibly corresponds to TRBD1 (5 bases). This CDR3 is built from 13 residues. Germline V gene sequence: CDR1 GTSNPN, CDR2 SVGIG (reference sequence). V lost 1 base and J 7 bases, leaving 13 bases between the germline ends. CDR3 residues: CAWSGTGVGGYTF. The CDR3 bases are TGTGCCTGGAGTGGGACGGGGGTAGGTGGCTACACCTTC.

The CDR3 is CAWKGRDGETQYF. The CDR3 DNA sequence: TGTGCCTGGAAGGGAAGGGACGGGGAGACCCAGTACTTC. V usage is TRBV30 and J usage is TRBJ2-5, with D perhaps matching TRBD1 or TRBD2 (5 bases each). Germline CDR1 and CDR2: GTSNPN and SVGIG (reference sequence). There are 13 residues in the CDR3. V was cut by 4 bases and J by 5 bases, with 14 bases left in between.

The CDR3 DNA is TGTGCCAGCAGCCTGGACCTAGCGGGGGATTTAGCCAAAAACATTCAGTACTTC. Translated, it gives CASSLDLAGDLAKNIQYF. The V call is TRBV4-2, the J call TRBJ2-4; 10 nucleotides match TRBD2. Germline V gene sequence: CDR1 LGHNA, CDR2 YNFKEQ. After removal of 4 bases from V and 0 bases from J, the junction contained 9 bases not matched to a gene. The CDR3 has 18 residues.

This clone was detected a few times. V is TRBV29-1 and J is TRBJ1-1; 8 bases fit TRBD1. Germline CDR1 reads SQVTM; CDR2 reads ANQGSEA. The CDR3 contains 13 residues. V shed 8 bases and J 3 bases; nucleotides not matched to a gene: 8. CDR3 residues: CSLRTGLDTEAFF. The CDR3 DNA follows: TGCAGCCTAAGGACAGGGTTGGACACTGAAGCTTTCTTT.

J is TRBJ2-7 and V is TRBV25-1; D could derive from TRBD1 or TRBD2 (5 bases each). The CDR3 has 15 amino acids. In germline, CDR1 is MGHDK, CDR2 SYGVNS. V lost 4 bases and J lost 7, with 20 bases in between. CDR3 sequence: CASSAPGTGPREQYF. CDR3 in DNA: TGTGCCAGCAGTGCCCCCGGGACGGGCCCTAGAGAGCAGTACTTC.

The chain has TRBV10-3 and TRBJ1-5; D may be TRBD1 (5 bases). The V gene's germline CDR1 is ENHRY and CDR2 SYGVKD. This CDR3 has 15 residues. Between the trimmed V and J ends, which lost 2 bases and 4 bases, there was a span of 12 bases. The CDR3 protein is CAISEMGQRNQPQHF. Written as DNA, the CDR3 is TGTGCCATCAGTGAGATGGGGCAGCGAAATCAGCCCCAGCATTTT.

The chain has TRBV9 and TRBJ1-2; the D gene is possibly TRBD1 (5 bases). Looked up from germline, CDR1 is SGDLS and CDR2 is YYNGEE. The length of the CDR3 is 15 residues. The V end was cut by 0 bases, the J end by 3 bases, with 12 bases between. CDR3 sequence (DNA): TGTGCCAGCAGCGTAGGGTGGAGGGGTGACTATGGCTACACCTTC. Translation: CASSVGWRGDYGYTF.

CDR3 coding DNA: TGTGCCAGCAGTCCACCGGACACTCGAAGAAACTATGGCTACACCTTC. Residues: CASSPPDTRRNYGYTF. The V and J genes are TRBV5-8 and TRBJ1-2; possible D gene TRBD1, 5 bases. V was trimmed by 5 bases and J by 2 bases, leaving 19 bases between them. Per the germline V gene, CDR1 is SGHTS and CDR2 is YDEGEE. CDR3 length equals 16 residues. Full variable domain (outside the CDR3, taken from reference TRBV5-8 and TRBJ1-2): EAGVTQSPTHLIKTRGQQATLRCSPISGHTSVYWYQQALGLGLQFLLWYDEGEERNRGNFPPRFSGRQFPNYSSELNVNALELEDSALYLCASSPPDTRRNYGYTFGSGTRLTVV.

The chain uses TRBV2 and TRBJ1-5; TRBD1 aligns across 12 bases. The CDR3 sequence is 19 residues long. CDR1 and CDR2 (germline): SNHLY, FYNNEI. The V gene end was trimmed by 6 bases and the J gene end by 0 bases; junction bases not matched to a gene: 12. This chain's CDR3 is CASRLGPGQGANSNQPQHF. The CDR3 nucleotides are TGTGCCAGCAGACTGGGACCGGGACAGGGGGCAAATAGCAATCAGCCCCAGCATTTT.

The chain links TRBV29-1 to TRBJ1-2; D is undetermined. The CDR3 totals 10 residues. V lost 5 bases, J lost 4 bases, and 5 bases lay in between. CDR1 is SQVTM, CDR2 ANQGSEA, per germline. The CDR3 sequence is CSVNFYGYTF. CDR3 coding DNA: TGCAGCGTTAACTTCTATGGCTACACCTTC.

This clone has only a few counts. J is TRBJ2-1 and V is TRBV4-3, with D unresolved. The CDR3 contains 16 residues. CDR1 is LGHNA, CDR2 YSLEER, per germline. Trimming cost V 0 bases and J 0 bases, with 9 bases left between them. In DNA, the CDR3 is TGCGCCAGCAGCCAAGATGCGGCGGCCTCCTACAATGAGCAGTTCTTC. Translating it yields CASSQDAAASYNEQFF.

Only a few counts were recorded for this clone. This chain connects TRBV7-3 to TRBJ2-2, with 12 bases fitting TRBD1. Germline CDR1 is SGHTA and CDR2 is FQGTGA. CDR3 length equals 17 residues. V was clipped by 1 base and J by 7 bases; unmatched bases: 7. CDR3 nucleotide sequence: TGTGCCAGCAGCTTAAGTGGGACAGGGGGCAATGGCGGGGAGCTGTTTTTT. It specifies CASSLSGTGGNGGELFF.

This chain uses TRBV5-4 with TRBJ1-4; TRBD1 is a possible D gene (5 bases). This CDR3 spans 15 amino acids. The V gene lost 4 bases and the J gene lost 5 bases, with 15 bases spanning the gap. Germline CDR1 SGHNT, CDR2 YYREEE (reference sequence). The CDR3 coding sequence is TGTGCCAGCAGCCCAAGGGGAGGGGAGAATGAAAAACTGTTTTTT. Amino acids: CASSPRGGENEKLFF.

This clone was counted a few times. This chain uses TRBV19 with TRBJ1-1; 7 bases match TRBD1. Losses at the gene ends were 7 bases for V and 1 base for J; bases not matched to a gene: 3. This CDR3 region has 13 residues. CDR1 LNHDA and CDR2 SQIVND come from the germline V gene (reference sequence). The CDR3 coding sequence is TGTGCCAGTAACAGGGGACCGAACACTGAAGCTTTCTTT. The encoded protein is CASNRGPNTEAFF. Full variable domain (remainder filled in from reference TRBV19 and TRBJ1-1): DGGITQSPKYLFRKEGQNVTLSCEQNLNHDAMYWYRQDPGQGLRLIYYSQIVNDFQKGDIAEGYSVSREKKESFPLTVTSAQKNPTAFYLCASNRGPNTEAFFGQGTRLTVV.

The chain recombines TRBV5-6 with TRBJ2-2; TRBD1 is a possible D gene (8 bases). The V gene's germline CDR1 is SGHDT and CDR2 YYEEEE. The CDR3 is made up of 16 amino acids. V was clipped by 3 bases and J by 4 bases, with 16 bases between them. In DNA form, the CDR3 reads TGTGCCAGCAGCTCCGGACAGGGCGGGGGCACCGGGGAGCTGTTTTTT. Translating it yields CASSSGQGGGTGELFF.

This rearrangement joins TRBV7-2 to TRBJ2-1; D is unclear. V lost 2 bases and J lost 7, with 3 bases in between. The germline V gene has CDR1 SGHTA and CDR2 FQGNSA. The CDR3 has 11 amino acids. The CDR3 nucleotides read TGTGCCAGCAGCTTAAAGAATGAGCAGTTCTTC. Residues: CASSLKNEQFF.

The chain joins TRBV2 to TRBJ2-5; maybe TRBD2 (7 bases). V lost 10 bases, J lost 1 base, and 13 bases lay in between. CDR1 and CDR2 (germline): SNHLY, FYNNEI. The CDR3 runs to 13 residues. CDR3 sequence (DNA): TGTGCCACTCGAGGGGGGGGCCAAGAGACCCAGTACTTC. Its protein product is CATRGGGQETQYF.

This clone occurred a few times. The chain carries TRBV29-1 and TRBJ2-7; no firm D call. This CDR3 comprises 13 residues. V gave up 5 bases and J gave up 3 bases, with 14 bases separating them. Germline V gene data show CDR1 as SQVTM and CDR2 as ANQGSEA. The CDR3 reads CSVSRLEHYEQYF. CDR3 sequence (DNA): TGCAGCGTTTCTCGACTTGAACACTACGAGCAGTACTTC.

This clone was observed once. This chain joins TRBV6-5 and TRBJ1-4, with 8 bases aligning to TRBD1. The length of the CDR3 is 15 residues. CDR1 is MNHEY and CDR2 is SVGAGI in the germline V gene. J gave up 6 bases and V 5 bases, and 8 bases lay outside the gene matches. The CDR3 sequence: CASSLQGGKHEKLFF. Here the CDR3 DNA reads TGTGCCAGCAGTCTACAGGGGGGGAAGCATGAAAAACTGTTTTTT.

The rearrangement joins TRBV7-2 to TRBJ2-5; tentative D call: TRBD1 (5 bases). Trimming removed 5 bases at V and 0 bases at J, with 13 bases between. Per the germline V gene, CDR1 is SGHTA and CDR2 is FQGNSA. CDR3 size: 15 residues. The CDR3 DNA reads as TGTGCCAGCAGCACCCCCGCAGGGTACCAAGAGACCCAGTACTTC. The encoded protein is CASSTPAGYQETQYF. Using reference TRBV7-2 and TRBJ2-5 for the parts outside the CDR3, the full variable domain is GAGVSQSPSNKVTEKGKDVELRCDPISGHTALYWYRQSLGQGLEFLIYFQGNSAPDKSGLPSDRFSAERTGGSVSTLTIQRTQQEDSAVYLCASSTPAGYQETQYFGPGTRLLVL.

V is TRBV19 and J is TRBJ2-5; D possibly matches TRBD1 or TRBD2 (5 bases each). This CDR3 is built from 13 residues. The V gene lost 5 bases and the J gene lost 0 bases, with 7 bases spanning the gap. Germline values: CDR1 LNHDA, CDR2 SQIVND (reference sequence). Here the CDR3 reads CASSGTDQETQYF. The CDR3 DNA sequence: TGTGCCAGTAGTGGGACGGACCAAGAGACCCAGTACTTC.

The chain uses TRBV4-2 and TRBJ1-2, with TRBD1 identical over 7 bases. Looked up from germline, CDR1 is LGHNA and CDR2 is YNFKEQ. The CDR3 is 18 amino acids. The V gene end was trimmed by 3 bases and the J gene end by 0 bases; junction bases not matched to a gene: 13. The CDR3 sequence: CASSHTVTGDDSNYGYTF. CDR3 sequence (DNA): TGTGCCAGCAGCCATACCGTTACAGGGGACGACTCTAACTATGGCTACACCTTC.

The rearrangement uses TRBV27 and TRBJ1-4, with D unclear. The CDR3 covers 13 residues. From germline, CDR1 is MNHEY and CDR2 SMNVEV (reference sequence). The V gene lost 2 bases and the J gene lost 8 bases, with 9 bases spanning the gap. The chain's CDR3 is CASSLNRAEKLFF. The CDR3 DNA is TGTGCCAGCAGTTTAAATCGGGCAGAAAAACTGTTTTTT.

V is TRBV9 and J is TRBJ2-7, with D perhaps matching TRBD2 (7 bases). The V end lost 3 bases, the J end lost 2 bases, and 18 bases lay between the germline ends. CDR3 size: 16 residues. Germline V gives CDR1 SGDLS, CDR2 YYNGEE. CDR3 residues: CASSAGGRGRAYEQYF. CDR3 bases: TGTGCCAGCAGCGCCGGGGGGCGAGGAAGGGCCTACGAGCAGTACTTC.

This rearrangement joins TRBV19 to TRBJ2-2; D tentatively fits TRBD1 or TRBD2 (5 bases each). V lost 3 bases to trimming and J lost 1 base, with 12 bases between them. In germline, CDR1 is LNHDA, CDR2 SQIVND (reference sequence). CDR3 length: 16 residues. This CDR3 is CASSMGTVMNTGELFF. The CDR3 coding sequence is TGTGCCAGTAGTATGGGGACGGTGATGAACACCGGGGAGCTGTTTTTT.